The 31 T cell receptor beta chains in this list originate from one sample, sequenced in a study of metastatic and nonmetastatic thyroid tumors. TCRdb used MiXCR to call clones anew from the PCR reads. The sample shows 20,000 to 25,000 clones, roughly 11% of them seen only once. All patients reached thyroid surgery having received no treatment beforehand. The sample consisted of blood. These receptor sequences come from a female donor with papillary thyroid cancer or a benign thyroid nodule (not recorded which). Some clones in this sample may be carry-over from other donors' samples.

This clone appeared many times. A read error may account for a junction end that differs from germline. As DNA, the CDR3 is TGCGCCAGCAGCCAAGATAGCGGGAATATTGGTTCACCCCCCCACTTT. Translation: CASSQDSGNIGSPPHF. This chain connects TRBV4-3 to TRBJ1-6; D is undetermined. CDR1 is LGHNA and CDR2 is YSLEER in the germline V gene. CDR3 size: 16 residues.

The table lists this clone with many counts. The V call is TRBV24-1, the J call TRBJ2-1, with 7 positions matching TRBD1. Germline assignment: CDR1 KGHDR and CDR2 SFDVKD. The CDR3 contains 15 residues. Trimming cost V 4 bases and J 3 bases; bases outside gene matches: 5. CDR3 in DNA: TGTGCCACCAGTGAAACGGGACAGAACTACAATGAGCAGTTCTTC. It yields the protein CATSETGQNYNEQFF.

This clone has more than one count but fewer than ten. V and J are TRBV20-1 and TRBJ2-5; 7 bases fit TRBD1. V lost 0 bases to trimming and J lost 2 bases; unmatched junction nucleotides: 6. CDR1 is DFQATT and CDR2 is SNEGSKA in the germline V gene (reference sequence). The length of the CDR3 is 15 residues. The CDR3 loop reads CSARETGPDQETQYF. CDR3 nucleotides: TGCAGTGCTAGAGAGACAGGGCCTGATCAAGAGACCCAGTACTTC.

This clone was observed a handful of times. This sample includes further DNA sequences coding for the same CDR3. The V and J genes are TRBV20-1 and TRBJ1-1, with a tentative D call TRBD1 (6 bases). Germline values: CDR1 DFQATT, CDR2 SNEGSKA (reference sequence). Deletions cut 3 bases from V and 7 bases from J, with 21 bases between. The CDR3 is 15 residues long. The CDR3 DNA follows: TGCAGTGCTAGTCCCGGAACAGGGACTCTGGATGAAGCTTTCTTT. Translating gives CSASPGTGTLDEAFF.

There are many counts of this clone. The J gene is TRBJ2-7, the V gene TRBV7-6; 7 nucleotides agree with TRBD1. CDR1 SGHVS and CDR2 FNYEAQ come from the germline V gene. The J segment lost 1 base and the V segment lost 6 bases, leaving 6 bases of the junction unmatched. The CDR3 runs to 14 residues. The CDR3 region has the DNA TGTGCCAGCAGACAGACGGGACAGTCCTACGAGCAGTACTTC. Protein sequence: CASRQTGQSYEQYF. The full variable domain, its missing parts supplied by reference TRBV7-6 and TRBJ2-7, is GAGVSQSPRYKVTKRGQDVALRCDPISGHVSLYWYRQALGQGPEFLTYFNYEAQQDKSGLPNDRFSAERPEGSISTLTIQRTEQRDSAMYRCASRQTGQSYEQYFGPGTRLTVT.

This clone was recorded at least ten times. V and J are TRBV20-1 and TRBJ1-1; 10 bases agree with TRBD1. Germline-derived CDR1 and CDR2 are DFQATT and SNEGSKA (reference sequence). The CDR3 loop spans 15 amino acids. Germline trimming cut 1 base from V and 6 bases from J; bases unmatched to any gene: 8. The CDR3 region is CSARVRTGGWAEAFF. CDR3 nucleotide sequence: TGCAGTGCTAGAGTCAGGACAGGGGGGTGGGCTGAAGCTTTCTTT.

This clone was seen many times. This chain links TRBV2 with TRBJ1-2, with 7 nucleotides matching TRBD1. The junction had 7 bases not matched to a gene; V was cut back by 2 bases and J by 7 bases. The germline V gene encodes CDR1 SNHLY and CDR2 FYNNEI. This CDR3 is built from 14 residues. The chain's CDR3 is CASSEFRQGRGYTF. CDR3 nucleotide sequence: TGTGCCAGCAGTGAATTTAGACAGGGACGTGGCTACACCTTC.

This clone was seen at least ten times. This chain joins TRBV12-5 and TRBJ2-2; D is unresolved. V gave up 3 bases and J gave up 7 bases, with 12 bases separating them. The germline V gene encodes CDR1 LGHNT and CDR2 FRNRAP. There are 14 residues in the CDR3. The CDR3 DNA reads TGTGCTAGTGGTTTTGCCGGGCCGGGCGGGGAGCTGTTTTTT. Protein: CASGFAGPGGELFF.

This rearrangement joins TRBV28 to TRBJ1-5, with TRBD1 matching 7 bases. This CDR3 comprises 18 residues. V dropped 7 bases and J dropped 0; count of bases not matched to a gene: 15. Germline values: CDR1 MDHEN, CDR2 SYDVKM. The CDR3 is CASMVTGVSHYSNQPQHF. CDR3 DNA: TGTGCCAGCATGGTTACAGGGGTTAGCCATTATAGCAATCAGCCCCAGCATTTT.

About this clone: A read error may be the cause here, since a much bigger clone is one base away. This sequence joins TRBV29-1 and TRBJ2-1; D is undetermined. Germline assignment: CDR1 SQVTM and CDR2 ANQGSEA. V lost 7 bases and J 7 bases, leaving 17 bases between the germline ends. This CDR3 is 13 amino acids long. In DNA, the CDR3 is TGCAGCGCCCGGTGGTGGGAAGGAAATGAGCAGTTCTTC. Its protein is CSARWWEGNEQFF.

The table lists this clone with many counts. An end of the junction does not agree with germline; a read error may underlie this. The chain uses TRBV20-1 and TRBJ2-7; the D is unclear. The V gene's germline CDR1 is DFQATT and CDR2 SNEGSKA (reference sequence). CDR3 length: 12 amino acids. As DNA, the CDR3 is TGCAGTGCAAGAGGCATCTACTACGAGCAGTACTTC. Amino acids: CSARGIYYEQYF.

This clone came up many times. The V call is TRBV12-3 or TRBV12-4, the J call TRBJ1-1, with 8 bases fitting TRBD1. CDR3 length: 14 residues. Trimming cost V 5 bases and J 5 bases; bases outside gene matches: 7. CDR3 coding DNA: TGTGCCAGCAGTCCCCGGACAGGGAGGACTGAAGCTTTCTTT. Encoded protein: CASSPRTGRTEAFF.

This clone was seen repeatedly, ten times or more. The CDR3 loop is CSVDRQGTYTQYF. CDR3 nucleotides: TGCAGCGTTGACCGTCAGGGGACGTATACGCAGTATTTT. The chain has TRBV29-1 and TRBJ2-3; D is possibly TRBD1 (6 bases). The CDR3 spans 13 residues. Germline CDR1 and CDR2: SQVTM and ANQGSEA. Trimming stripped 3 bases from V and 7 bases from J, with 14 bases between.

Worth noting for this clone: A much larger clone differs by one base, so this may be a read error. This chain links TRBV6-1 with TRBJ1-4; 9 bases match TRBD1. This CDR3 has 15 amino acids. Germline lookup yields CDR1 MNHNS and CDR2 SASEGT. V shed 7 bases and J 8 bases; nucleotides not matched to a gene: 11. The CDR3 DNA reads as TGTGCCAGCAACCTCACAGGGGGCGCTCGGGAAAAACTGTTTTTT. Translated, it gives CASNLTGGAREKLFF.

This clone was recorded many times. This sequence joins TRBV28 and TRBJ1-2, with D unclear. Trimming pared 1 base from V and 0 bases from J, leaving 6 bases between. The germline V gene encodes CDR1 MDHEN and CDR2 SYDVKM. This CDR3 contains 14 residues. The CDR3 sequence: CASSLLVANYGYTF. The DNA for the CDR3 is TGTGCCAGCAGTTTATTGGTTGCTAACTATGGCTACACCTTC.

This clone was seen ten or more times. J is TRBJ2-1 and V is TRBV6-2 or TRBV6-3, with 7 nucleotides matching TRBD2. V lost 7 bases to trimming and J lost 4 bases; unmatched junction nucleotides: 13. The CDR3 has 16 residues. CDR1 MNHEY and CDR2 SVGEGT come from the germline V gene. The CDR3 nucleotides read TGTGCCAGCACCTACGTGCTGGCGGGAGAATACAATGAGCAGTTCTTC. This sequence encodes CASTYVLAGEYNEQFF.

Many counts were recorded for this clone. This may come from a read error, since a much larger clone is one base off. The V and J genes are TRBV27 and TRBJ1-1, with a tentative D call TRBD1 (5 bases). The germline gives CDR1 MNHEY, CDR2 SMNVEV (reference sequence). This CDR3 comprises 14 residues. CDR3 nucleotides: TGTGCCAGCAGGGCCCGCGGGGGGATCACTGGAGCTTTCTTT. Translated: CASRARGGITGAFF.

This clone was seen many times. This chain uses TRBV2 with TRBJ1-5; D gene uncertain. The CDR3 has 14 amino acids. Germline V CDR1 and CDR2: SNHLY, FYNNEI. V lost 3 bases and J 6 bases, leaving 12 bases between the germline ends. CDR3 amino acids: CASSERRVGQPQHF. The CDR3 region has the DNA TGTGCCAGCAGTGAGAGAAGGGTAGGTCAGCCCCAGCATTTT.

Many counts were recorded for this clone. The chain recombines TRBV9 with TRBJ2-7; D might be TRBD1 or TRBD2, each matching 5 bases. Germline CDR1 SGDLS, CDR2 YYNGEE. V dropped 0 bases and J dropped 5 bases, with 9 bases sitting between them. The CDR3 extends over 13 amino acids. CDR3 in amino acids: CASSVGGVDEQYF. In DNA, the CDR3 is TGTGCCAGCAGCGTAGGAGGGGTCGACGAGCAGTACTTC.

This clone appeared many times. This chain uses TRBV19 with TRBJ2-7, with TRBD1 matching over 8 bases. The CDR3 runs 13 residues. The germline CDR1 and CDR2 sequences are LNHDA and SQIVND (reference sequence). Trimming cost V 7 bases and J 4 bases; bases outside gene matches: 6. CDR3 nucleotide sequence: TGTGCCAGTACCCCTGGACAGGGATACGAGCAGTACTTC. Translation gives CASTPGQGYEQYF.

Points on this clone: Possible read error: a much larger clone is one base away. Other DNA sequences in the same sample also yield this CDR3. This sequence joins TRBV5-5 and TRBJ2-3; no clear D gene. CDR1 and CDR2 from the germline V gene are SGHKS and YYEKEE (reference sequence). This CDR3 has 15 residues. V dropped 0 bases and J dropped 5 bases, with 13 bases sitting between them. The CDR3 bases are TGTGCCAGCAGCTTGGCCCGCGTCCTGGGAGATACGCAGTATTTT. Encoded protein: CASSLARVLGDTQYF.

This clone was seen only a few times. With a much larger clone just one base away, this may be a read error. Other DNA sequences from this sample encode an identical CDR3 as well. This sequence joins TRBV5-6 and TRBJ2-3, with D possibly being TRBD1 or TRBD2 (6 bases each). This CDR3 has 15 residues. Germline lookup yields CDR1 SGHDT and CDR2 YYEEEE. The CDR3 region is CASTLTGASTDTQYF. CDR3 DNA sequence: TGTGCCAGCACCTTGACGGGGGCAAGCACTGATACGCAGTATTTT.

This clone was counted ten times or more. The V and J genes are TRBV5-1 and TRBJ2-7, with 9 bases matching TRBD2. V shed 1 base, J shed 6 bases, and the junction held 14 bases outside the gene matches. Germline loops: CDR1 SGHRS, CDR2 YFSETQ. CDR3 length: 17 amino acids. CDR3 region: CASSLPSGIVSTGEQYF. In DNA form, the CDR3 reads TGCGCCAGCAGCTTGCCTAGCGGGATAGTTTCCACTGGCGAGCAGTACTTC.

The sample holds many counts of this clone. This rearrangement joins TRBV11-2 to TRBJ1-2; D gene uncertain. Trimming removed 5 bases at V and 5 bases at J, with 12 bases between. Germline CDR1 is SGHAT and CDR2 is FQNNGV. This CDR3 has 13 amino acids. This CDR3 is CASSTTADYGYTF. The CDR3 DNA reads as TGTGCCAGCAGCACCACAGCCGATTATGGCTACACCTTC. Supplemented by reference TRBV11-2 and TRBJ1-2, the full variable domain reads EAGVAQSPRYKIIEKRQSVAFWCNPISGHATLYWYQQILGQGPKLLIQFQNNGVVDDSQLPKDRFSAERLKGVDSTLKIQPAKLEDSAVYLCASSTTADYGYTFGSGTRLTVV.

This clone was seen a handful of times. The CDR3 region has the DNA TGTGCCAGCAGTATCGGGACAGCCGTATGGACTAGCACAGATACGCAGTATTTT. Its protein product is CASSIGTAVWTSTDTQYF. V and J are TRBV28 and TRBJ2-3; the match to TRBD1 covers 7 bases. This CDR3 comprises 18 residues. Trimming cost V 5 bases and J 0 bases; bases outside gene matches: 14. Germline values: CDR1 MDHEN, CDR2 SYDVKM.

The chain recombines TRBV7-2 with TRBJ2-4; D call uncertain. Trimming pared 5 bases from V and 8 bases from J, leaving 13 bases between. This CDR3 comprises 13 residues. The germline V gene has CDR1 SGHTA and CDR2 FQGNSA. In DNA, the CDR3 is TGTGCCAGCAGCCCTCGGAGAGTGGACATTCAGTACTTC. Encoded protein: CASSPRRVDIQYF.

By sample share, this clone is medium-sized. This chain links TRBV27 with TRBJ2-2; possible D gene TRBD2, 6 bases. Trimming pared 3 bases from V and 4 bases from J, leaving 12 bases between. The CDR3 contains 15 residues. Looked up from germline, CDR1 is MNHEY and CDR2 is SMNVEV (reference sequence). Here the CDR3 DNA reads TGTGCCAGCAGTTTCCAGCGGGTTACCACCGGGGAGCTGTTTTTT. Its translation: CASSFQRVTTGELFF.

This clone has a count of ten or more. The V call is TRBV11-2, the J call TRBJ2-7, with 16 nucleotides matching TRBD2. Germline CDR1 reads SGHAT; CDR2 reads FQNNGV. The CDR3 loop spans 17 amino acids. The trim removed 4 bases at V and 3 bases at J, leaving 6 bases unmatched. In DNA, the CDR3 is TGTGCCAGCAGCTCGGGGACTAGCGGGAGGGCGAACTACGAGCAGTACTTC. Translating gives CASSSGTSGRANYEQYF.

At least ten counts were recorded for this clone. The J gene is TRBJ2-5, the V gene TRBV30, with a weak D call TRBD1 (6 bases). The germline V gene encodes CDR1 GTSNPN and CDR2 SVGIG (reference sequence). Trimming stripped 3 bases from V and 2 bases from J, with 22 bases between. The CDR3 loop spans 17 amino acids. CDR3 protein: CAWSGSSLPGQQETQYF. In DNA form, the CDR3 reads TGTGCCTGGAGCGGTTCCTCACTACCGGGACAACAAGAGACCCAGTACTTC.

This clone was found many times. The genes are TRBV7-9 and TRBJ2-7; D remains unclear. The CDR3 loop spans 11 amino acids. V was clipped by 5 bases and J by 4 bases, with 6 bases between them. In germline, CDR1 is SEHNR, CDR2 FQNEAQ (reference sequence). CDR3 residues: CASSRQYEQYF. The CDR3 coding sequence is TGTGCCAGCAGCCGCCAATACGAGCAGTACTTC.

This clone was observed at least ten times. The chain has TRBV11-2 and TRBJ2-7, with D tentatively TRBD1 (5 bases). V was cut by 3 bases and J by 5 bases, with 14 bases left in between. Germline assignment: CDR1 SGHAT and CDR2 FQNNGV. CDR3 size: 14 residues. Here the CDR3 DNA reads TGTGCCAGCAGCTTGGCAGGGATGCCGCACGAGCAGTACTTC. This translates into CASSLAGMPHEQYF. Combining the CDR3 with reference TRBV11-2 and TRBJ2-7 gives the whole variable domain EAGVAQSPRYKIIEKRQSVAFWCNPISGHATLYWYQQILGQGPKLLIQFQNNGVVDDSQLPKDRFSAERLKGVDSTLKIQPAKLEDSAVYLCASSLAGMPHEQYFGPGTRLTVT.